A single sample is the source of the 4 T cell receptor beta chains below, sequenced in a study of shared clonotypes between healthy human individuals. This table comes from immunoSEQ multiplex PCR, and its TCRdb copy is limited to in-frame clones, with some not included. The sample lists around 300,000 clones; roughly 91% were seen once. The sequenced material came from memory CD8+ T cells sorted from blood. The sample's subset: CD45RO+ cells pooled with CCR7-negative TemRA cells. All receptors derive from a young man in good health.

The rearrangement links TRBV11-2 to TRBJ2-7, with D possibly matching TRBD2 (6 bases). V lost 1 base and J 3 bases, leaving 13 bases between the germline ends. The CDR3 runs to 15 residues. Germline V gene lookup returns CDR1 SGHAT and CDR2 FQNNGV. DNA for the CDR3: TGTGCCAGCAGCTTAGTGGGGAGGTGGGTCTACGAGCAGTACTTC. It specifies CASSLVGRWVYEQYF.

The chain recombines TRBV5-1 with TRBJ2-1; no clear D gene. The CDR3 is 12 amino acids. The V end lost 0 bases, the J end lost 8 bases, and 6 bases lay between the germline ends. Germline loops: CDR1 SGHRS, CDR2 YFSETQ. The CDR3 protein is CASSLVSYEQFF. The CDR3 nucleotides read TGCGCCAGCAGCTTGGTTAGCTATGAGCAGTTCTTC. The full variable domain, rest sourced from reference TRBV5-1 and TRBJ2-1, is KAGVTQTPRYLIKTRGQQVTLSCSPISGHRSVSWYQQTPGQGLQFLFEYFSETQRNKGNFPGRFSGRQFSNSRSEMNVSTLELGDSALYLCASSLVSYEQFFGPGTRLTVL.

The chain couples TRBV13 to TRBJ2-7; the D gene is possibly TRBD1 (6 bases). The CDR3 length is 12 residues. Germline values: CDR1 PRHDT, CDR2 FYEKMQ (reference sequence). Trimming left V 6 bases short and J 6 bases short, with 12 bases between. The CDR3 region is CASRQGLREQYF. The CDR3 nucleotides are TGTGCCAGCAGGCAGGGGCTTCGCGAGCAGTACTTC.

The chain is built from TRBV27 and TRBJ2-1; 7 positions match TRBD1. The CDR3 totals 13 residues. Germline trimming cut 5 bases from V and 9 bases from J; bases unmatched to any gene: 7. Germline-derived CDR1 and CDR2 are MNHEY and SMNVEV (reference sequence). The CDR3 reads CASSGQGDPEQFF. The CDR3 DNA is TGTGCCAGCAGTGGCCAGGGGGATCCTGAGCAGTTCTTC.